These T cell receptor beta chains were read from a single sample in a study of blood T cell repertoires in COVID-19. The method was immunoSEQ multiplex PCR; TCRdb's version includes in-frame clones alone and lacks a portion of them. The sample consists of about 360,000 clones, around 84% of them appearing once. Input material: peripheral blood. The receptors originated from a human donor in a cohort sampled during active COVID-19. Each CDR3 is given with its conserved first and last residue. The order of the fields is D gene, clone size, J gene, V gene, CDR3 protein, CDR3 DNA. The D gene is left open where the match is weak. The size entry is marked missing in some rows and otherwise reads once, few, many or a size class.

TRBD2	.	TRBJ2-1	TRBV2	CASIGLAGANEQFF	TGTGCCAGCATCGGACTAGCGGGAGCCAATGAGCAGTTCTTC
TRBD1	.	TRBJ1-1	TRBV2	CASSQGTGGTEAFF	TGTGCCAGCAGCCAAGGGACAGGCGGAACTGAAGCTTTCTTT
TRBD1	.	TRBJ2-1	TRBV9	CASSVGGQGWNEQFF	TGTGCCAGCAGCGTAGGTGGACAGGGGTGGAATGAGCAGTTCTTC
.	.	TRBJ2-7	TRBV3-1/TRBV3-2	CASSQAVGGNYEQYF	TGTGCCAGCAGCCAAGCCGTCGGGGGAAACTACGAGCAGTACTTC
TRBD1	.	TRBJ2-2	TRBV24-1	CATSDLLAGGGELFF	TGTGCCACCAGTGATTTGCTGGCAGGGGGAGGGGAGCTGTTTTTT
.	.	TRBJ1-2	TRBV5-1	CASSFSGGVSYGYTF	TGCGCCAGCAGCTTCAGTGGGGGCGTTAGCTATGGCTACACCTTC
TRBD1	.	TRBJ1-1	TRBV14	CATSTGLTEAFF	TGTGCCACCTCGACAGGGTTGACTGAAGCTTTCTTT
.	.	TRBJ1-1	TRBV7-3	CASSPSTENTEAFF	TGTGCCAGCAGCCCAAGTACAGAAAACACTGAAGCTTTCTTT
TRBD1	.	TRBJ1-1	TRBV19	CASSPIGGETVTEAFF	TGTGCCAGTAGCCCGATAGGGGGCGAGACGGTCACTGAAGCTTTCTTT
TRBD2	.	TRBJ2-2	TRBV11-3	CASSVGTSGHTGELFF	TGTGCCAGCAGCGTCGGGACTAGCGGGCATACCGGGGAGCTGTTTTTT
.	once	TRBJ2-1	TRBV2	CATTRGGNEQFF	TGTGCCACCACCCGAGGGGGAAATGAGCAGTTCTTC
TRBD2	.	TRBJ2-3	TRBV28	CASSLWGGSGDTQYF	TGTGCCAGCAGTTTATGGGGCGGGAGTGGAGATACGCAGTATTTT
.	.	TRBJ2-7	TRBV28	CASSLVHPTGTLYEQYF	TGTGCCAGCAGTTTGGTACACCCAACAGGGACCCTTTACGAGCAGTACTTC
.	once	TRBJ2-7	TRBV5-5	CASSLYGDTNYEQYF	TGTGCCAGCAGCTTGTACGGGGACACCAATTACGAGCAGTACTTC
.	.	TRBJ2-3	TRBV30	CAWQSGVGVTDTQYF	TGTGCCTGGCAGTCTGGGGTAGGGGTCACAGATACGCAGTATTTT
TRBD2	.	TRBJ2-7	TRBV7-8	CASSPHIWTGGPVEQYF	TGTGCCAGCAGCCCTCACATTTGGACGGGGGGGCCTGTTGAGCAGTACTTC
TRBD1	.	TRBJ2-1	TRBV5-1	CASSSDRVSSYNEQFF	TGCGCCAGCAGTTCCGACAGGGTAAGCTCCTACAATGAGCAGTTCTTC
.	.	TRBJ2-1	TRBV6-1	CASSEVVSSYNEQFF	TGTGCCAGCAGTGAAGTAGTAAGCTCCTACAATGAGCAGTTCTTC
.	.	TRBJ1-3	TRBV5-4	CASSLSRGSGNTIYF	TGTGCCAGCAGCTTGTCCAGGGGCTCTGGAAACACCATATATTTT
.	few	TRBJ1-1	TRBV7-3	CASGNRDSSEAFF	TGTGCCAGCGGCAACCGGGACTCAAGTGAAGCTTTCTTT
.	.	TRBJ1-2	TRBV5-6	CASSLAPSNYGYTF	TGTGCCAGCAGCTTGGCCCCCAGTAACTATGGCTACACCTTC
.	once	TRBJ2-2	TRBV2	CASRRLGTGELFF	TGTGCCAGCAGGAGACTCGGCACCGGGGAGCTGTTTTTT
TRBD1	.	TRBJ1-2	TRBV18	CASSPTTGNNGYTF	TGTGCCAGCTCACCCACGACAGGGAATAACGGCTACACCTTC
TRBD1	.	TRBJ1-1	TRBV25-1	CASIGTAVTEAFF	TGTGCCAGCATCGGGACAGCCGTCACTGAAGCTTTCTTT
TRBD1	.	TRBJ2-1	TRBV10-3	CAISSGTGSNEQFF	TGTGCCATCAGCTCCGGGACAGGGTCCAATGAGCAGTTCTTC
.	.	TRBJ1-4	TRBV2	CASRARVTNEKLFF	TGTGCCAGCAGAGCCAGGGTGACTAATGAAAAACTGTTTTTT
TRBD1	.	TRBJ1-1	TRBV5-6	CASRVGTGGWRGTEAFF	TGTGCCAGCCGCGTAGGGACAGGGGGCTGGAGAGGGACTGAAGCTTTCTTT
TRBD2	.	TRBJ2-1	TRBV28	CASSSPTSGVYNEQFF	TGTGCCAGCAGTTCCCCGACTAGCGGAGTTTACAATGAGCAGTTCTTC
.	.	TRBJ2-3	TRBV28	CASSLIRERVARTEDTQYF	TGTGCCAGCAGTTTGATCAGGGAAAGGGTAGCCCGGACAGAAGATACGCAGTATTTT
TRBD1	.	TRBJ1-2	TRBV7-3	CASSPTGDYGYTF	TGTGCCAGCAGTCCAACAGGGGACTATGGCTACACCTTC
.	.	TRBJ2-5	TRBV2	CASSYSGDAQYF	TGTGCCAGCAGTTATTCAGGGGACGCCCAGTACTTC
TRBD2	.	TRBJ2-7	TRBV30	CAWTRSGRVDEQYF	TGTGCCTGGACCCGGAGCGGGAGGGTGGACGAGCAGTACTTC
TRBD1	.	TRBJ2-3	TRBV7-3	CASSSGDRDADTQYF	TGTGCCAGCAGCTCGGGGGACAGGGACGCAGATACGCAGTATTTT
TRBD2	.	TRBJ2-1	TRBV19	CASSIKLAGGRNEQFF	TGTGCCAGTAGTATCAAACTAGCGGGGGGAAGAAATGAGCAGTTCTTC